This passage covers 20 T cell receptor beta chains from one sample sequenced in a study of blood T cell repertoires in COVID-19. Assay: immunoSEQ multiplex PCR; the TCRdb copy retains only in-frame clones and omits some. The repertoire holds about 240,000 clones, with roughly 76% as singletons. What was sequenced was peripheral blood. Every receptor here comes from an elderly woman with COVID-19, enrolled during active disease.

The chain carries TRBV3-1 (or the pseudogene TRBV3-2) and TRBJ1-2, with 8 bases aligning to TRBD1. CDR1 LGHDT and CDR2 YNNKEL come from the germline V gene (reference sequence). The CDR3 totals 13 residues. After removal of 3 bases from V and 6 bases from J, the junction contained 3 bases not matched to a gene. CDR3 sequence reads: CASSQNRGNGYTF. The CDR3 coding sequence is TGTGCCAGCAGCCAGAACAGGGGGAATGGCTACACCTTC.

V usage is TRBV7-3 and J usage is TRBJ2-3; the D gene is possibly TRBD2 (6 bases). Trimming took off 4 bases at V and 0 bases at J, with 14 bases between the two ends. This CDR3 contains 16 residues. Germline CDR1 and CDR2: SGHTA and FQGTGA. CDR3 region: CASSWGGGASTDTQYF. DNA for the CDR3: TGTGCCAGCAGCTGGGGTGGCGGGGCTAGCACAGATACGCAGTATTTT.

The chain has TRBV5-4 and TRBJ1-4, with 11 nucleotides matching TRBD1. The V and J ends lost 4 bases and 4 bases, in that order; junction bases with no gene match: 3. Per germline, CDR1 SGHNT and CDR2 YYREEE (reference sequence). This CDR3 spans 15 amino acids. CDR3 amino acids: CASSGTGGDNEKLFF. As DNA, the CDR3 is TGTGCCAGCAGCGGGACAGGGGGGGATAATGAAAAACTGTTTTTT.

The chain joins TRBV11-3 to TRBJ1-6; 7 nucleotides line up with TRBD1. Germline V lookup: CDR1 SGHNT, CDR2 YENEEA. V dropped 2 bases and J dropped 10; count of bases not matched to a gene: 20. This CDR3 is built from 19 residues. In DNA, the CDR3 is TGTGCCAGCAGCTTAAAGGGGCAGGGGGTGCGAGGATTAAAGTCACCCCTCCACTTT. Its translation: CASSLKGQGVRGLKSPLHF.

The rearrangement links TRBV27 to TRBJ1-3, with D unclear. V was clipped by 6 bases and J by 2 bases, with 8 bases between them. CDR3 length: 13 amino acids. The germline gives CDR1 MNHEY, CDR2 SMNVEV (reference sequence). The CDR3 region is CASRESPGNTIYF. The CDR3 DNA reads as TGTGCCAGCAGGGAGAGTCCTGGAAACACCATATATTTT.

The chain employs TRBV6-5 and TRBJ1-6; D unclear. The germline V and J ends were trimmed by 3 bases and 9 bases, with 12 bases remaining between them. There are 14 residues in the CDR3. The germline CDR1 and CDR2 sequences are MNHEY and SVGAGI. For the CDR3, the DNA is TGTGCCAGCAGTTATAAACCCCGTAGTTCACCCCTCCACTTT. It yields the protein CASSYKPRSSPLHF.

This clone was seen only once. The CDR3 coding sequence is TGTGCCAGCGGGTTCAGGGGTCAGCCCCAGCATTTT. This encodes CASGFRGQPQHF. This rearrangement joins TRBV27 to TRBJ1-5, with a tentative D call TRBD1 (6 bases). With 8 bases removed from V and 6 bases from J, the gap between germline ends came to 11 bases. The CDR3 is 12 amino acids. Per the germline V gene, CDR1 is MNHEY and CDR2 is SMNVEV (reference sequence).

This clone was counted once. V and J are TRBV28 and TRBJ1-2, with 7 bases lining up with TRBD1. J was trimmed by 8 bases and V by 7 bases; bases with no gene match: 7. Germline V gene lookup returns CDR1 MDHEN and CDR2 SYDVKM. There are 12 residues in the CDR3. CDR3 sequence reads: CASKQGMSGYTF. Written as DNA, the CDR3 is TGTGCCAGCAAACAGGGGATGAGCGGCTACACCTTC.

The CDR3 reads CASGQLGRTQYF. DNA for the CDR3: TGTGCCAGCGGACAGTTAGGTAGGACCCAGTACTTC. The chain links TRBV2 to TRBJ2-5; possibly TRBD1 for D (6 bases). The CDR3 has 12 residues. The germline V gene has CDR1 SNHLY and CDR2 FYNNEI. Trimming took 8 bases from V and 7 from J, leaving 14 bases between them.

This clone was recorded a few times. The genes are TRBV5-1 and TRBJ2-1; 7 bases map to TRBD2. This CDR3 comprises 15 residues. The V gene's germline CDR1 is SGHRS and CDR2 YFSETQ. Trimming at V came to 2 bases and at J to 4 bases, leaving 6 bases not matched to a gene. This CDR3 reads CASSFGASGYNEQFF. CDR3 nucleotides: TGCGCCAGCAGCTTTGGGGCTAGCGGTTACAATGAGCAGTTCTTC.

In DNA form, the CDR3 reads TGTGCCAGCAGCCTCCAGCGACAGGGTTTGGGTGAAAAACTGTTTTTT. Its protein product is CASSLQRQGLGEKLFF. J is TRBJ1-4 and V is TRBV3-1 (or the pseudogene TRBV3-2); 7 bases map to TRBD1. The CDR3 consists of 16 residues. The germline V gene encodes CDR1 LGHDT and CDR2 YNNKEL (reference sequence). After removal of 4 bases from V and 7 bases from J, the junction contained 12 bases not matched to a gene.

The chain has TRBV30 and TRBJ1-1; 8 bases are a match to TRBD1. The J segment lost 7 bases and the V segment lost 1 base, leaving 5 bases of the junction unmatched. The CDR3 consists of 13 residues. CDR1 is GTSNPN and CDR2 is SVGIG in the germline V gene (reference sequence). This CDR3 is CAWSGQGYGEAFF. CDR3 nucleotide sequence: TGTGCCTGGAGTGGACAGGGGTATGGTGAAGCTTTCTTT.

This chain joins TRBV9 and TRBJ1-1; D not certain. The CDR3 extends over 13 amino acids. V was shortened by 2 bases and J by 1 base, with 6 bases between the two germline ends. Germline V gene sequence: CDR1 SGDLS, CDR2 YYNGEE. The CDR3 DNA follows: TGTGCCAGCAGCGTGTCAGGGAACACTGAAGCTTTCTTT. Translation gives CASSVSGNTEAFF.

For the CDR3, the DNA is TGCGCCAGCAGCCAAGACCGGACAGGGGGGAGCACAGATACGCAGTATTTT. It yields the protein CASSQDRTGGSTDTQYF. V gene TRBV4-1 combines with J gene TRBJ2-3; 10 positions agree with TRBD1. Trimming took 0 bases from V and 0 from J; bases not matched to a gene: 3. This CDR3 spans 17 amino acids. Germline CDR1 is MGHRA and CDR2 is YSYEKL.

In its sample, this clone was seen once. The CDR3 here is CACRQGHEQYF. The CDR3 DNA follows: TGTGCCTGTCGACAGGGCCACGAGCAGTACTTC. This chain links TRBV30 with TRBJ2-7; 7 bases fit TRBD1. CDR1 GTSNPN and CDR2 SVGIG come from the germline V gene (reference sequence). The CDR3 covers 11 residues. Unmatched junction bases numbered 4, after V lost 6 bases and J lost 5 bases.

The V gene is TRBV3-1 (or the pseudogene TRBV3-2), the J gene TRBJ1-2; D is unclear. Germline V CDR1 and CDR2: LGHDT, YNNKEL (reference sequence). The CDR3 covers 16 residues. The V and J ends lost 2 bases and 8 bases respectively, with 21 bases between them. The CDR3 protein is CASSQRAREGVGGYTF. In DNA form, the CDR3 reads TGTGCCAGCAGCCAACGGGCCCGGGAGGGAGTAGGGGGCTACACCTTC.

A single count supports this clone. The CDR3 DNA follows: TGTGCCTGGAATCGACAGGGGGACACCATATATTTT. This encodes CAWNRQGDTIYF. The rearrangement joins TRBV30 to TRBJ1-3, with TRBD1 matching 9 bases. The CDR3 is 12 amino acids. CDR1 and CDR2 (germline): GTSNPN, SVGIG (reference sequence). V lost 4 bases to trimming and J lost 8 bases; unmatched junction nucleotides: 3. Full variable domain (rest looked up from reference TRBV30 and TRBJ1-3): SQTIHQWPATLVQPVGSPLSLECTVEGTSNPNLYWYRQAAGRGLQLLFYSVGIGQISSEVPQNLSASRPQDRQFILSSKKLLLSDSGFYLCAWNRQGDTIYFGEGSWLTVV.

This chain uses TRBV11-3 with TRBJ2-7, with D unclear. The CDR3 totals 10 residues. V gave up 11 bases and J gave up 7 bases, with 12 bases separating them. Germline values: CDR1 SGHNT, CDR2 YENEEA. CDR3 sequence reads: CAVQRSEQYF. The CDR3 DNA reads as TGTGCCGTACAGAGAAGTGAGCAGTACTTC.

The V gene is TRBV18, the J gene TRBJ2-3, with a tentative D call TRBD1 (6 bases). CDR1 is KGHSH and CDR2 is LQKENI in the germline V gene. The ends were cut back, 0 bases at V and 6 bases at J, with 19 bases in the middle. The CDR3 contains 17 residues. CDR3 sequence: CASSPPRTNLGADTQYF. DNA for the CDR3: TGTGCCAGCTCACCACCCAGGACAAATTTGGGGGCGGATACGCAGTATTTT.

The chain has TRBV7-2 and TRBJ1-1; tentative D call: TRBD1 (6 bases). The CDR3 sequence is 15 residues long. Germline V gene sequence: CDR1 SGHTA, CDR2 FQGNSA. V lost 5 bases and J lost 11, with 24 bases in between. The CDR3 DNA is TGTGCCAGCAGCCCGCACAAACAGGGCTGGGCGCCGGCTTTCTTT. It encodes CASSPHKQGWAPAFF.